This T cell receptor beta chain was sequenced during a study of CD8 T cells in Susac syndrome. Sequencing targeted TCR beta in blood CD8+ and CD4+ T cells. TEMRA cells were FACS-enriched and CD8+ and CD4+ T cells negatively isolated. RNA, at about 0.5 to 1 ug, was reverse transcribed with random hexamers. The authors amplified TCR beta CDR3 across 54 Vbeta and 13 Jbeta using immunoSEQ multiplex PCR. A single record per CDR3 protein comes from TCRdb applying MiXCR to the immunoSEQ multiplex PCR reads. The sample has over 65,000 distinct CDR3 sequences; 93% are singletons. Germline assignment: CDR1 SGHNT and CDR2 YYREEE (reference sequence). V lost 0 bases to trimming and J lost 4 bases, with 7 bases between them. This CDR3 has 13 amino acids. This clonotype was observed a handful of times.

The chain has TRBV5-4 and TRBJ1-2; D is uncertain. The receptor was derived from a human donor with Susac syndrome. Sequencing was carried out using CD4+ T cells from PBMCs. The CDR3 here is CASSLDSPYGYTF. In DNA form, the CDR3 reads TGTGCCAGCAGCTTGGATAGTCCCTATGGCTACACCTTC.